The TCR beta chain under discussion was sequenced for a study of blood T cell repertoires in COVID-19. In the study overall: Samples representing acute and convalescent COVID-19 were sourced from the United States, Italy and Spain. In each case, the material was cDNA or gDNA derived from T cells, B-cell-depleted T cells, or PBMCs.

Original processing methods: Amplified reference gene primers provided the basis for estimating nucleated cell counts. TCRdb's copy holds only in-frame clones and misses some; the assay was immunoSEQ multiplex PCR. The D gene and trimming were derived from the DNA, and the V and J assignments and clone size from that table. The sample yields under 300,000 clones, almost 90% seen once. The trim removed 3 bases at V and 7 bases at J, leaving 14 bases unmatched. Looked up from germline, CDR1 is LGHNA and CDR2 is YNFKEQ. The CDR3 runs to 16 residues. The Seattle patients joined while their infection was active and were tracked longitudinally afterward. This clone came up once.

The chain couples TRBV4-2 to TRBJ1-2; 7 nucleotides match TRBD1. The sample taken for sequencing was peripheral blood. The receptor was isolated from a woman in her sixties or seventies with COVID-19, enrolled during active disease. The CDR3 nucleotides are TGTGCCAGCAGCCACGACCCGGGACAGTCGACCTCTGGCTACACCTTC. Its translation: CASSHDPGQSTSGYTF.